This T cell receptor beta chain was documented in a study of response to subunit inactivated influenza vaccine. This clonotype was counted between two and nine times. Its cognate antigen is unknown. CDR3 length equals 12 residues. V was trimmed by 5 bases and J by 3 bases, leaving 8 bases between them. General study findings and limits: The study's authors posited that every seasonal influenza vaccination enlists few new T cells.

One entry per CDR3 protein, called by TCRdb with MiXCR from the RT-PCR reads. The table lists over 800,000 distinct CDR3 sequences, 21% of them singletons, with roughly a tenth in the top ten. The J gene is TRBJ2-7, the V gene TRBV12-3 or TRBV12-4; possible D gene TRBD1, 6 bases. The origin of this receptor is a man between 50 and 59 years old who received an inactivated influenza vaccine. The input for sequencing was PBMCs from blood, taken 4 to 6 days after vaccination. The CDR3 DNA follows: TGTGCCAGCAGTCACAGGGTCTACGAGCAGTACTTC. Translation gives CASSHRVYEQYF.